Each of the 21 T cell receptor beta chains below was sequenced from the same sample in a study of cytomegalovirus exposure and HLA in healthy donors (dated by TCRdb to the late 2010s). Library creation used the immunoSEQ multiplex PCR assay. TCRdb mirrors the immuneACCESS table, restricted to in-frame sequences. Some clones are absent from its copies; in checked studies, under half trace to an unresolved V gene, and the reason for the others is unknown. Within this sample are 57,000 or so clones, with approximately 96% of them counted one time only. The ten largest clones take up 0.9% of the sample. The sequenced sample was PBMCs. Receptors originate from a man between 18 and 29 years old in good health and CMV-seronegative.

The gene calls are TRBV27 and TRBJ2-7, with 10 bases lining up with TRBD2. The CDR3 runs to 15 residues. Germline V gives CDR1 MNHEY, CDR2 SMNVEV (reference sequence). Trimming took 0 bases from V and 7 from J; bases not matched to a gene: 6. CDR3 nucleotides: TGTGCCAGCAGTTTATCGCCTAGCGGGAGAGGGGAGCAGTACTTC. Translated: CASSLSPSGRGEQYF.

The chain carries TRBV28 and TRBJ1-5, with D perhaps matching TRBD1 (6 bases). V lost 6 bases to trimming and J lost 7 bases, with 28 bases between them. The CDR3 is made up of 18 amino acids. The V gene's germline CDR1 is MDHEN and CDR2 SYDVKM. The CDR3 bases are TGTGCCAGCAGGACTATCCCAGGGGCTACTCGCATCCCGCAGCCCCAGCATTTT. This gives the protein CASRTIPGATRIPQPQHF.

The rearrangement links TRBV30 to TRBJ2-3, with 8 bases identical to TRBD2. Germline assignment: CDR1 GTSNPN and CDR2 SVGIG (reference sequence). The CDR3 is 15 residues long. V was clipped by 4 bases and J by 5 bases; unmatched bases: 11. The CDR3 spells CAWTWAAGDVDTQYF. Written as DNA, the CDR3 is TGTGCCTGGACCTGGGCAGCGGGAGATGTAGATACGCAGTATTTT. Supplemented by reference TRBV30 and TRBJ2-3, the full variable domain reads SQTIHQWPATLVQPVGSPLSLECTVEGTSNPNLYWYRQAAGRGLQLLFYSVGIGQISSEVPQNLSASRPQDRQFILSSKKLLLSDSGFYLCAWTWAAGDVDTQYFGPGTRLTVL.

The rearrangement links TRBV4-1 to TRBJ1-5; 10 positions match TRBD1. The CDR3 sequence is 15 residues long. Germline V CDR1 and CDR2: MGHRA, YSYEKL. Germline trimming cut 0 bases from V and 6 bases from J; bases unmatched to any gene: 2. The CDR3 sequence is CASSQDWTGGQPQHF. The DNA of the CDR3 is TGCGCCAGCAGCCAAGACTGGACAGGGGGTCAGCCCCAGCATTTT.

This rearrangement joins TRBV28 to TRBJ1-6; maybe TRBD1 (5 bases). V shed 6 bases and J shed 5 bases, with 17 bases lying between them. The CDR3 has 16 residues. The V gene's germline CDR1 is MDHEN and CDR2 SYDVKM. CDR3 protein: CASRHDSSPDNSPLHF. The CDR3 nucleotides are TGTGCCAGCAGACACGACAGCTCCCCCGATAATTCACCCCTCCACTTT.

The chain combines TRBV6-5 with TRBJ1-4; 7 nucleotides agree with TRBD1. This CDR3 comprises 13 residues. Germline assignment: CDR1 MNHEY and CDR2 SVGAGI. After removal of 6 bases from V and 6 bases from J, the junction contained 4 bases not matched to a gene. CDR3 sequence reads: CASRGDSHEKLFF. Here the CDR3 DNA reads TGTGCCAGCAGAGGGGACAGTCATGAAAAACTGTTTTTT.

J is TRBJ1-6 and V is TRBV6-5; D remains ambiguous. V shed 6 bases and J shed 7 bases, with 16 bases lying between them. The CDR3 contains 15 residues. Germline V gives CDR1 MNHEY, CDR2 SVGAGI. CDR3 DNA: TGTGCCAGCAGGACCACCACGGGGAGGAATTCACCCCTCCACTTT. Its protein is CASRTTTGRNSPLHF.

V usage is TRBV9 and J usage is TRBJ1-2; weak D call: TRBD1 (6 bases). The V gene lost 5 bases and the J gene lost 1 base, with 9 bases spanning the gap. The CDR3 is 13 amino acids. Germline CDR1 and CDR2: SGDLS and YYNGEE. The CDR3 nucleotides are TGTGCCAGCAGTCAAGGGGGTAACTATGGCTACACCTTC. Its translation is CASSQGGNYGYTF.

This chain joins TRBV27 and TRBJ2-7, with 8 bases fitting TRBD1. The V gene end was trimmed by 5 bases and the J gene end by 7 bases; junction bases not matched to a gene: 10. Looked up from germline, CDR1 is MNHEY and CDR2 is SMNVEV (reference sequence). The CDR3 extends over 14 amino acids. The DNA of the CDR3 is TGTGCCAGCAGTCGCCGGGACAGGCGAATGGAGCAGTACTTC. Translating it yields CASSRRDRRMEQYF.

The chain joins TRBV5-1 to TRBJ2-7; 8 nucleotides align to TRBD2. J lost 4 bases, V lost 6 bases, and 12 bases had no gene match. This CDR3 comprises 15 residues. Germline V gives CDR1 SGHRS, CDR2 YFSETQ. The CDR3 loop is CASTPTGGTHYEQYF. In nucleotides, the CDR3 is TGCGCCAGCACCCCGACGGGGGGGACCCATTACGAGCAGTACTTC.

The V and J genes are TRBV28 and TRBJ1-4; 10 bases map to TRBD1. Germline CDR1 and CDR2: MDHEN and SYDVKM. V gave up 6 bases and J gave up 4 bases; unmatched junction bases: 17. This CDR3 contains 19 residues. CDR3 in amino acids: CASSWTGGIGSGYNEKLFF. CDR3 nucleotides: TGTGCCAGCAGCTGGACAGGGGGGATAGGATCCGGGTATAATGAAAAACTGTTTTTT.

J is TRBJ2-3 and V is TRBV18; tentative D call: TRBD2 (6 bases). Germline-derived CDR1 and CDR2 are KGHSH and LQKENI. The CDR3 runs 16 residues. Trimming stripped 3 bases from V and 4 bases from J, with 17 bases between. The chain's CDR3 is CASSPFTGEVSDTQYF. In nucleotides, the CDR3 is TGTGCCAGCTCACCCTTTACGGGAGAGGTCTCAGATACGCAGTATTTT.

This rearrangement joins TRBV5-1 to TRBJ2-1; no reliable D call. CDR3 length equals 22 residues. Trimming pared 0 bases from V and 3 bases from J, leaving 31 bases between. CDR1 and CDR2 (germline): SGHRS, YFSETQ. In DNA, the CDR3 is TGCGCCAGCAGCTTGGTACCGTGGCTAACGGAAAACTATCAAGAATACTACAATGAGCAGTTCTTC. This sequence encodes CASSLVPWLTENYQEYYNEQFF.

The chain has TRBV5-4 and TRBJ2-5, with 8 bases aligning to TRBD2. Germline CDR1 is SGHNT and CDR2 is YYREEE (reference sequence). The V and J ends lost 4 bases and 2 bases, in that order; junction bases with no gene match: 10. The CDR3 consists of 16 residues. The CDR3 nucleotides are TGTGCCAGCAGCAAAGGTGTCGCGGGAGGTCAAGAGACCCAGTACTTC. Translating it yields CASSKGVAGGQETQYF.

The genes are TRBV5-1 and TRBJ2-2, with D unresolved. Per the germline V gene, CDR1 is SGHRS and CDR2 is YFSETQ. The CDR3 extends over 15 amino acids. Trimming pared 0 bases from V and 2 bases from J, leaving 8 bases between. CDR3 sequence: CASSLAAVNTGELFF. The CDR3 DNA follows: TGCGCCAGCAGCTTGGCGGCGGTTAACACCGGGGAGCTGTTTTTT.

CDR3 nucleotides: TGTGCCAGCAGCGTATCAACTAGCGGGGGGGTTAACAATGAGCAGTTCTTC. Protein sequence: CASSVSTSGGVNNEQFF. This chain connects TRBV9 to TRBJ2-1; 13 bases map to TRBD2. The CDR3 loop spans 17 amino acids. Germline V gene sequence: CDR1 SGDLS, CDR2 YYNGEE. The V and J ends lost 1 base and 5 bases, in that order; junction bases with no gene match: 6. The whole variable domain, filled in from reference TRBV9 and TRBJ2-1, reads DSGVTQTPKHLITATGQRVTLRCSPRSGDLSVYWYQQSLDQGLQFLIQYYNGEERAKGNILERFSAQQFPDLHSELNLSSLELGDSALYFCASSVSTSGGVNNEQFFGPGTRLTVL.

V usage is TRBV2 and J usage is TRBJ1-1, with TRBD1 matching 7 bases. The CDR3 has 13 amino acids. Looked up from germline, CDR1 is SNHLY and CDR2 is FYNNEI. Trimming at V came to 2 bases and at J to 7 bases, leaving 4 bases not matched to a gene. The CDR3 bases are TGTGCCAGCAGTGAACCGGGACAGCATGAAGCTTTCTTT. Amino acids: CASSEPGQHEAFF.

This chain connects TRBV6-6 to TRBJ2-5; D is possibly TRBD1 (6 bases). This CDR3 spans 13 amino acids. V was cut by 7 bases and J by 7 bases, with 16 bases left in between. Per the germline V gene, CDR1 is MNHNY and CDR2 is SVGAGI (reference sequence). As DNA, the CDR3 is TGTGCCAGCACTGAGAACAGGGTAGGGACCCAGTACTTC. It encodes CASTENRVGTQYF.

The CDR3 coding sequence is TGTGCCAGCAGTGGGACAGTCATGAACACTGAAGCTTTCTTT. This gives the protein CASSGTVMNTEAFF. This chain connects TRBV2 to TRBJ1-1; D might be TRBD1 (6 bases). CDR1 SNHLY and CDR2 FYNNEI come from the germline V gene. The CDR3 totals 14 residues. V lost 4 bases, J lost 0 bases, and 9 bases lay in between.

The table lists this clone with a count of one. The chain carries TRBV19 and TRBJ1-5, with D tentatively TRBD1 (5 bases). The CDR3 loop spans 16 amino acids. V was shortened by 3 bases and J by 3 bases, with 15 bases between the two germline ends. Looked up from germline, CDR1 is LNHDA and CDR2 is SQIVND (reference sequence). CDR3 coding DNA: TGTGCCAGTAGTATCCCCCGGGGGATTGCCAATCAGCCCCAGCATTTT. Amino acids: CASSIPRGIANQPQHF.

The rearrangement uses TRBV21-1 and TRBJ2-5; no check of the table's D call, TRBD1, against the DNA was made. TRBV21-1 corresponds to a pseudogene. The CDR3 is made up of 14 amino acids. The CDR3, as DNA: TGTGCCAGCAGCAAACGGGCAGGGTGGGAGACCCAGTACTTC. Amino acids: CASSKRAGWETQYF.